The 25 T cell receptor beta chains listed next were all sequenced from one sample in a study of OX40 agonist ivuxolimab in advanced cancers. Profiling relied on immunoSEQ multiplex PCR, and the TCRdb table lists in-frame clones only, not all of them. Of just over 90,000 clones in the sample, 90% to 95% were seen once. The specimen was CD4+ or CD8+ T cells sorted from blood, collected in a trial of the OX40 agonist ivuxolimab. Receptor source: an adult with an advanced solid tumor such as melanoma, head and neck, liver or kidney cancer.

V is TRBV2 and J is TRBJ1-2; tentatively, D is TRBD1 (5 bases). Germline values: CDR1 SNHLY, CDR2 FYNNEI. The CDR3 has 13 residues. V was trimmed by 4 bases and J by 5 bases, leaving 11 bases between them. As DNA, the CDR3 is TGTGCCAGCAGTGGGGGCACAACTTATGGCTACACCTTC. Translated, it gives CASSGGTTYGYTF.

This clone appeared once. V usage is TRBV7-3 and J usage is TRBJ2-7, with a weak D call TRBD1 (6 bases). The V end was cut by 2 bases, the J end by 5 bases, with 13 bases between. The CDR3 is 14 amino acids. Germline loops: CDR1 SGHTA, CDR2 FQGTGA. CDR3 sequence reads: CASSLQGTANEQYF. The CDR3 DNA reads TGTGCCAGCAGCTTACAGGGGACGGCTAACGAGCAGTACTTC.

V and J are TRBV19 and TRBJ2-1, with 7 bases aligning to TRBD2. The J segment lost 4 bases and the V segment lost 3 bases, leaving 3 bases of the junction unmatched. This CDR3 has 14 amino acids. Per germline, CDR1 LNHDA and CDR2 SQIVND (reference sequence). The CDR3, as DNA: TGTGCCAGTAGTATTGGAGCGGGATACAATGAGCAGTTCTTC. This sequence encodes CASSIGAGYNEQFF.

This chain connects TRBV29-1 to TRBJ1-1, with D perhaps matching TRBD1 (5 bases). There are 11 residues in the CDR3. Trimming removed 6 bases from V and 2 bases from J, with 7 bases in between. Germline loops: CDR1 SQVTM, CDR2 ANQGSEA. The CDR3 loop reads CSVTANTEAFF. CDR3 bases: TGCAGCGTGACAGCCAACACTGAAGCTTTCTTT.

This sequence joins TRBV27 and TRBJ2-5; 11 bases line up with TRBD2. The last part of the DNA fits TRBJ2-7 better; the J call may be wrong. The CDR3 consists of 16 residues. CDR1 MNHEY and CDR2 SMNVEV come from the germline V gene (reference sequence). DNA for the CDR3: TGTGCCAGCAGTTCTTACACTAGCGGGAGAACGCGCGAGCAGTACTTC. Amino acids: CASSSYTSGRTREQYF.

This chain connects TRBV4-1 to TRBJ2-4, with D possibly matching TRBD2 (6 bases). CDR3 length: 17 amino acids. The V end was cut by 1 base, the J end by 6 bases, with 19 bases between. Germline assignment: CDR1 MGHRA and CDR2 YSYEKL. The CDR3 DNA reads TGCGCCAGCAGCCAAGTAGCCGCTTCGAGGGAGGCAAACATTCAGTACTTC. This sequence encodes CASSQVAASREANIQYF.

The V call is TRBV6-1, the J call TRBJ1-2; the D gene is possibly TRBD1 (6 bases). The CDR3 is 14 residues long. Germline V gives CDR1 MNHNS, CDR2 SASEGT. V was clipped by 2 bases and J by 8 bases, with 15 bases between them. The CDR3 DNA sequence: TGTGCCAGCAGTGAACCGGGGGGGGCGGGCGGCTACACCTTC. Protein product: CASSEPGGAGGYTF.

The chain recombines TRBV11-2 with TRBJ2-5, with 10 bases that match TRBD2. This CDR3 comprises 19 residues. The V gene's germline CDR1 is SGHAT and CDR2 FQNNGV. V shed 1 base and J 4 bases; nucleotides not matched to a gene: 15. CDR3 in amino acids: CASSLGPPTSGEVRETQYF. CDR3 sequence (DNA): TGTGCCAGCAGCTTAGGGCCCCCTACTAGCGGGGAAGTGAGAGAGACCCAGTACTTC.

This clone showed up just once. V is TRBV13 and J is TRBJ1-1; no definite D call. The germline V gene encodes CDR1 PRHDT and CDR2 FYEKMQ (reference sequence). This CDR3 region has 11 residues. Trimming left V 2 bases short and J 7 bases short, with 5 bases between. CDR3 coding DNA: TGTGCCAGCAGCTTATCTAATGAAGCTTTCTTT. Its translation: CASSLSNEAFF.

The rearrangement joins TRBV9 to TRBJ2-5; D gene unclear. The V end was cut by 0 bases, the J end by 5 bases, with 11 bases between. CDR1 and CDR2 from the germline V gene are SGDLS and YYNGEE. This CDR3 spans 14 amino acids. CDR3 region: CASSVDSPGETQYF. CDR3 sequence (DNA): TGTGCCAGCAGCGTAGATTCTCCGGGTGAGACCCAGTACTTC.

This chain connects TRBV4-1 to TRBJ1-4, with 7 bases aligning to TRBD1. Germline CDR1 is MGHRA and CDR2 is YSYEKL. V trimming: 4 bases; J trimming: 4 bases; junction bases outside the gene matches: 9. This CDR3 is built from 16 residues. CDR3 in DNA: TGCGCCAGCAGCCTCCGCCGGGACAGAGATAATGAAAAACTGTTTTTT. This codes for CASSLRRDRDNEKLFF.

The CDR3 reads CAISQGGSPYEQYF. The CDR3 nucleotides are TGTGCCATCAGTCAGGGGGGGTCCCCCTACGAGCAGTACTTC. The rearrangement links TRBV10-3 to TRBJ2-7, with D possibly being TRBD1 or TRBD2 (7 bases each). Germline CDR1 ENHRY, CDR2 SYGVKD. Trimming shortened V by 5 bases and J by 2 bases, and 13 bases separated the two germline ends. The CDR3 extends over 14 amino acids.

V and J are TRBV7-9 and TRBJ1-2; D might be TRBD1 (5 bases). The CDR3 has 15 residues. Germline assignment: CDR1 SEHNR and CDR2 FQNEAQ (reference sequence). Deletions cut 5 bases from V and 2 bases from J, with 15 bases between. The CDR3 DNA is TGTGCCAGCAGCCTAGGGGCGCAGCTCAACTATGGCTACACCTTC. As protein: CASSLGAQLNYGYTF.

CDR3: CASSRSTSGFYNEQFF. The CDR3, as DNA: TGTGCCAGCAGCCGTTCGACTAGCGGGTTTTACAATGAGCAGTTCTTC. This chain links TRBV7-2 with TRBJ2-1; 10 positions agree with TRBD2. Losses at the gene ends were 5 bases for V and 4 bases for J; bases not matched to a gene: 8. This CDR3 spans 16 amino acids. From germline, CDR1 is SGHTA and CDR2 FQGNSA.

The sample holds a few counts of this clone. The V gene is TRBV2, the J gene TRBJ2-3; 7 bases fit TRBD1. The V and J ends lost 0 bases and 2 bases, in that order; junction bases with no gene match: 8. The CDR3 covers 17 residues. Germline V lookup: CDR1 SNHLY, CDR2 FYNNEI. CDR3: CASSEALGDSYTDTQYF. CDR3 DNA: TGTGCCAGCAGTGAAGCGCTGGGGGACAGCTACACAGATACGCAGTATTTT.

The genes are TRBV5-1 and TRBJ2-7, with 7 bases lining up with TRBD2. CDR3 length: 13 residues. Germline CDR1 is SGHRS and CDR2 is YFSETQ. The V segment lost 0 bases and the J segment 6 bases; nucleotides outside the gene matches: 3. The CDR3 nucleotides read TGCGCCAGCAGCTTGGGACTAGCTCGCGAGCAGTACTTC. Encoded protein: CASSLGLAREQYF.

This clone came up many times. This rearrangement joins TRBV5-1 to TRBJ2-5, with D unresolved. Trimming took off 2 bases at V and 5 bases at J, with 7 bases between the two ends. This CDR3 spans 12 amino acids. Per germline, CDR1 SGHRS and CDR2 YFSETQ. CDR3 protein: CASSLLKETQYF. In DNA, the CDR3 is TGCGCCAGCAGCTTACTCAAGGAGACCCAGTACTTC.

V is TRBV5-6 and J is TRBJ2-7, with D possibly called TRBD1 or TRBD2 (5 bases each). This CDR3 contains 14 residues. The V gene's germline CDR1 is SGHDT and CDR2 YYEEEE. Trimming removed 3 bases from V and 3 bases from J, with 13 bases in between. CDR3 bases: TGTGCCAGCAGCTCCGGGACCGCCGTCTACGAGCAGTACTTC. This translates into CASSSGTAVYEQYF. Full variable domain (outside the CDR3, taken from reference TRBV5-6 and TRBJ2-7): DAGVTQSPTHLIKTRGQQVTLRCSPKSGHDTVSWYQQALGQGPQFIFQYYEEEERQRGNFPDRFSGHQFPNYSSELNVNALLLGDSALYLCASSSGTAVYEQYFGPGTRLTVT.

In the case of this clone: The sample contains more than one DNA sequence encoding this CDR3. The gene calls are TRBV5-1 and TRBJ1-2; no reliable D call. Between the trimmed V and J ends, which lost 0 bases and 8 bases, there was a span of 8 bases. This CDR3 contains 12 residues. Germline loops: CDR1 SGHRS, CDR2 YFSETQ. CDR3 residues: CASSLGGSGYTF. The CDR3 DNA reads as TGCGCCAGCAGCTTGGGAGGGTCCGGCTACACCTTC.

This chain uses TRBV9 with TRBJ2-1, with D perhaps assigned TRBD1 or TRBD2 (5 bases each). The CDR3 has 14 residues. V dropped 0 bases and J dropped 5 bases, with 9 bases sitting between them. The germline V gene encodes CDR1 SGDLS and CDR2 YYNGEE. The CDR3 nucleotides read TGTGCCAGCAGCGTAGGAGGGGCAGACAATGAGCAGTTCTTC. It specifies CASSVGGADNEQFF.

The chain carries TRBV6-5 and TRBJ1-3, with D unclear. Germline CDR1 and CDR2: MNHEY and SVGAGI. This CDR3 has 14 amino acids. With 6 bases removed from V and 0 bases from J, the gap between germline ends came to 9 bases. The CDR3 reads CASSPLSSGNTIYF. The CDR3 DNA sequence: TGTGCCAGCAGCCCTCTCAGCTCTGGAAACACCATATATTTT.

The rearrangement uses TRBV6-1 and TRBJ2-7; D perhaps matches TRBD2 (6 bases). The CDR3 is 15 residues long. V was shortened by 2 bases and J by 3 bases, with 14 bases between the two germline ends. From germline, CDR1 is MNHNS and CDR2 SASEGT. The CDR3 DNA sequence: TGTGCCAGCAGTGAAAGGGCCAAGGGACTCTACGAGCAGTACTTC. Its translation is CASSERAKGLYEQYF.

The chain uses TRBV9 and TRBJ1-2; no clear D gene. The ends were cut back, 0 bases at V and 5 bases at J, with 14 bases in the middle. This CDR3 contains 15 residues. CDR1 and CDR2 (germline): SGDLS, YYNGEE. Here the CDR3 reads CASSVGLPHFYGYTF. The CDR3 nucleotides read TGTGCCAGCAGCGTAGGTCTACCTCACTTTTATGGCTACACCTTC.

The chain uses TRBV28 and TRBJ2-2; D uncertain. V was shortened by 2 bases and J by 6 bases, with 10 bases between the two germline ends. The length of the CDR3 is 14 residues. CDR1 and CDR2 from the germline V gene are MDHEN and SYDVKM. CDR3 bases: TGTGCCAGCAGTTTACAAAGGGATGCCGGGGAGCTGTTTTTT. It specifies CASSLQRDAGELFF.

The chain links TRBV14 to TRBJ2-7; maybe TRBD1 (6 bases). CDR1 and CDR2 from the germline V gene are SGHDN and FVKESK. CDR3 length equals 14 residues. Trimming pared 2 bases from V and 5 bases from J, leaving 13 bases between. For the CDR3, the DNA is TGTGCCAGCAGCCAATACAGGGTGGCGGACGAGCAGTACTTC. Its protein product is CASSQYRVADEQYF.